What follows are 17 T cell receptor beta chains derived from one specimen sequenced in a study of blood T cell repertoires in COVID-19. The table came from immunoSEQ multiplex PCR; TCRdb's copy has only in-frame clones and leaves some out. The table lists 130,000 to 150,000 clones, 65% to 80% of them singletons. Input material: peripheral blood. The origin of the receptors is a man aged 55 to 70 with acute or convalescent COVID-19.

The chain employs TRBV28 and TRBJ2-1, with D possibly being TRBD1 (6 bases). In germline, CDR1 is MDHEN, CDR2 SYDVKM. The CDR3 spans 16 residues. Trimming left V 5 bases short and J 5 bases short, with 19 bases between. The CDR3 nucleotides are TGTGCCAGCAGTACTCGGACAGATCTTCCCCACAATGAGCAGTTCTTC. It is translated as CASSTRTDLPHNEQFF.

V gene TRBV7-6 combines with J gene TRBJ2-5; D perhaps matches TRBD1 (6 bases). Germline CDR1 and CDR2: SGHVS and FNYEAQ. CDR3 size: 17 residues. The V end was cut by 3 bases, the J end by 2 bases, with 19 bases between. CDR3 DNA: TGTGCCAGCAGCTTGACGGTCAGGGGAGTGTATCAAGAGACCCAGTACTTC. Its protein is CASSLTVRGVYQETQYF.

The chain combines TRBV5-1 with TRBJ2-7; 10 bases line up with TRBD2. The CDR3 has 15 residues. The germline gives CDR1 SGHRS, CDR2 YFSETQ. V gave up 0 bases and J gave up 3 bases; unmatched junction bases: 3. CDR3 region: CASSLVGTSDYEQYF. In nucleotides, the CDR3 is TGCGCCAGCAGCTTGGTAGGGACTAGCGACTACGAGCAGTACTTC.

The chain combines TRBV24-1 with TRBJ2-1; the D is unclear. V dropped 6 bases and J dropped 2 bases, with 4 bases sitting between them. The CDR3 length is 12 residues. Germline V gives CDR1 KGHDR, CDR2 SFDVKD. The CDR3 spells CATSSAYNEQFF. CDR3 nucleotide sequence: TGTGCCACCAGTTCGGCCTACAATGAGCAGTTCTTC.

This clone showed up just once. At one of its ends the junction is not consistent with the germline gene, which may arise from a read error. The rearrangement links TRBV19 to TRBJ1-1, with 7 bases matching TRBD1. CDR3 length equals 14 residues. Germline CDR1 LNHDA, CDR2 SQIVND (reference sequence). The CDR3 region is CASSIQGVKTEAFF. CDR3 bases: TGTGCCAGTAGTATACAGGGGGTGAAAACTGAAGCTTTCTTT.

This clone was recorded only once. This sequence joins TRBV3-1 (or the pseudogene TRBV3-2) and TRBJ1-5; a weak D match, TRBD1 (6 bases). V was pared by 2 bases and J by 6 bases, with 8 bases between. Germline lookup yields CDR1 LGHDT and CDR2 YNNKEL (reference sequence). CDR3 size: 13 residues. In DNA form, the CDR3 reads TGTGCCAGCAGCCAACAGGGGTGTCAGCCCCAGCATTTT. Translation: CASSQQGCQPQHF.

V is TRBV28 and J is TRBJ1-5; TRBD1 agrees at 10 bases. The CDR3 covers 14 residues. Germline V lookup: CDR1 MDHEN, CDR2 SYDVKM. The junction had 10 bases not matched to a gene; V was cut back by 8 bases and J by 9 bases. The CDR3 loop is CASVRGTGAAPQHF. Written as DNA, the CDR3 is TGTGCCAGCGTAAGAGGGACAGGGGCCGCGCCCCAGCATTTT.

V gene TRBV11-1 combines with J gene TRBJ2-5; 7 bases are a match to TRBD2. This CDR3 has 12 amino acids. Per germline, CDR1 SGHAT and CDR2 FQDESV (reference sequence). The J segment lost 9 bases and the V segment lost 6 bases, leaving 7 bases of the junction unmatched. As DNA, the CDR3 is TGTGCCAGCAGGAGTGCGGGGAGGGCCCAGTACTTC. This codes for CASRSAGRAQYF.

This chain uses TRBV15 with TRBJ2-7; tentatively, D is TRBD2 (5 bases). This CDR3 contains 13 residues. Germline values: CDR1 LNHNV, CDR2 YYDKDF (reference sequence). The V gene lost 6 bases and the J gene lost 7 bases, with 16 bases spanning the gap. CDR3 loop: CATRLRGSREQYF. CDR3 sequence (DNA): TGTGCCACCAGATTGAGAGGGTCTCGTGAGCAGTACTTC. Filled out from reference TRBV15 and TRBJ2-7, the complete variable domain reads DAMVIQNPRYQVTQFGKPVTLSCSQTLNHNVMYWYQQKSSQAPKLLFHYYDKDFNNEADTPDNFQSRRPNTSFCFLDIRSPGLGDTAMYLCATRLRGSREQYFGPGTRLTVT.

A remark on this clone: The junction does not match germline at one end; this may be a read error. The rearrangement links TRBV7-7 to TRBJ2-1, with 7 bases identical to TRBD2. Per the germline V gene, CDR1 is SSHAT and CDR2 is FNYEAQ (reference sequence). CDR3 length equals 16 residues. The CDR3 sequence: CASSLDGRSSYNEQFF. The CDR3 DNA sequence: TGTGCTAGCAGCTTAGACGGGAGGAGCTCCTACAATGAGCAGTTCTTC.

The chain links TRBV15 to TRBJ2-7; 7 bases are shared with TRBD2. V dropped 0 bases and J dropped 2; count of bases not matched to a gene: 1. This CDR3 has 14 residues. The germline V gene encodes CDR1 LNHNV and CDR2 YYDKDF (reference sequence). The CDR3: CATSRERGTYEQYF. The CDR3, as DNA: TGTGCCACCAGCAGAGAGCGGGGGACCTACGAGCAGTACTTC.

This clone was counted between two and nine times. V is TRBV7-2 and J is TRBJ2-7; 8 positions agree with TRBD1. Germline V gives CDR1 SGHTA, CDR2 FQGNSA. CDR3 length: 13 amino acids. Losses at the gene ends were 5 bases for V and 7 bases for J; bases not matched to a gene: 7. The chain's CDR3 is CASSPQGVREQYF. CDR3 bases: TGTGCCAGCAGCCCACAGGGGGTTCGGGAGCAGTACTTC.

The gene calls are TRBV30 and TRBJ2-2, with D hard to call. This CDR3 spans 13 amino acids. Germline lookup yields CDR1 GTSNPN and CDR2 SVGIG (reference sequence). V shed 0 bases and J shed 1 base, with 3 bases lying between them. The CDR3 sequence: CAWSVQNTGELFF. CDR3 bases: TGTGCCTGGAGTGTACAGAACACCGGGGAGCTGTTTTTT.

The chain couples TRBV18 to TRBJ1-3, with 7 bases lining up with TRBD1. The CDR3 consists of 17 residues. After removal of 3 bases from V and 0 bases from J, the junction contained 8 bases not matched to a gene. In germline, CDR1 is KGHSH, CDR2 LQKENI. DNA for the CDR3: TGTGCCAGCTCACCCGGGACAGTTCGGGGCTCTGGAAACACCATATATTTT. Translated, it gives CASSPGTVRGSGNTIYF. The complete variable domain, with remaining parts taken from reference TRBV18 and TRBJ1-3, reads NAGVMQNPRHLVRRRGQEARLRCSPMKGHSHVYWYRQLPEEGLKFMVYLQKENIIDESGMPKERFSAEFPKEGPSILRIQQVVRGDSAAYFCASSPGTVRGSGNTIYFGEGSWLTVV.

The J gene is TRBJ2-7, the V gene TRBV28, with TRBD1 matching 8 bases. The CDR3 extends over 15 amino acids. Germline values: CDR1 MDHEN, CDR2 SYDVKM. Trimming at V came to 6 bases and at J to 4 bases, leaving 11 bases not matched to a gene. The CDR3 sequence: CASRTGAVMTYEQYF. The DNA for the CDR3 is TGTGCCAGCAGGACAGGGGCCGTTATGACTTACGAGCAGTACTTC. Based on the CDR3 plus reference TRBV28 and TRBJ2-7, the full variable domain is DVKVTQSSRYLVKRTGEKVFLECVQDMDHENMFWYRQDPGLGLRLIYFSYDVKMKEKGDIPEGYSVSREKKERFSLILESASTNQTSMYLCASRTGAVMTYEQYFGPGTRLTVT.

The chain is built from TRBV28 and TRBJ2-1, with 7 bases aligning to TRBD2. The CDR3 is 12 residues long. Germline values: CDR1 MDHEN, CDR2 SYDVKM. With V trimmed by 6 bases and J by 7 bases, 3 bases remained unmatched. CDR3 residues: CASRTSTNEQFF. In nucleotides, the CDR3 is TGTGCCAGCAGGACTAGCACGAATGAGCAGTTCTTC.

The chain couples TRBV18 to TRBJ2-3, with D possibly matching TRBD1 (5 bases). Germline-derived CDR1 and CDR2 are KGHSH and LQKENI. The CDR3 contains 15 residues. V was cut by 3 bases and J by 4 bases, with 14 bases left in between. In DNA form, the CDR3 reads TGTGCCAGCTCACCGAGCCAGGGTGTCGCAGATACGCAGTATTTT. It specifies CASSPSQGVADTQYF.